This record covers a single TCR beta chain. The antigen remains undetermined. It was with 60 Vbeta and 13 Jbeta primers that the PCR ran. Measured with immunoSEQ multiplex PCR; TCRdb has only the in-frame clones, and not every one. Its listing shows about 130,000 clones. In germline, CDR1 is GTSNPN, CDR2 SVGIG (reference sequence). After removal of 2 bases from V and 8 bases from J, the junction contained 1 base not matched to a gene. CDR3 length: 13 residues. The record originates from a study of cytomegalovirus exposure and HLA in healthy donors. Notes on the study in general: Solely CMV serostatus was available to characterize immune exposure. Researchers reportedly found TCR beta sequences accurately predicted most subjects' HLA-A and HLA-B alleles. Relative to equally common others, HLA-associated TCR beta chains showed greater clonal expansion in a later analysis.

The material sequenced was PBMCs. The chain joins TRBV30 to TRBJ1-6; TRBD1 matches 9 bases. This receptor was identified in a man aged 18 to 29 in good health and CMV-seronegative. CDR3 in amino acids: CAWSWDRDSPLHF. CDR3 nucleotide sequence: TGTGCCTGGAGTTGGGACAGGGATTCACCCCTCCACTTT.